The 27 T cell receptor beta chains below all came from one sample that was sequenced in a study of blood T cell repertoires in COVID-19. Clones were sequenced by immunoSEQ multiplex PCR, and TCRdb holds only the in-frame ones, with some missing. The table shows approximately 190,000 clones, with 80% occurring only once. Sequencing used peripheral blood. These receptors were obtained from a man in his sixties with acute or convalescent COVID-19.

The rearrangement joins TRBV2 to TRBJ1-6, with 8 bases lining up with TRBD1. Per the germline V gene, CDR1 is SNHLY and CDR2 is FYNNEI. This CDR3 has 15 amino acids. Germline trimming cut 4 bases from V and 6 bases from J; bases unmatched to any gene: 5. The CDR3 reads CASSAQGASNSPLHF. As DNA, the CDR3 is TGTGCCAGCAGTGCGCAGGGGGCGAGTAATTCACCCCTCCACTTT.

The chain employs TRBV11-2 and TRBJ2-1, with TRBD2 identical over 10 bases. The CDR3 has 15 residues. Unmatched junction bases numbered 3, after V lost 1 base and J lost 6 bases. The germline gives CDR1 SGHAT, CDR2 FQNNGV. The CDR3 DNA sequence: TGTGCCAGCAGCTTAGCTAGCGGGGGACCCAATGAGCAGTTCTTC. Translation: CASSLASGGPNEQFF.

V and J are TRBV12-3 or TRBV12-4 and TRBJ1-6; D remains unclear. This CDR3 region has 12 residues. V dropped 5 bases and J dropped 11 bases, with 10 bases sitting between them. Here the CDR3 reads CASSLGPAPLHF. In nucleotides, the CDR3 is TGTGCCAGCAGTCTAGGCCCGGCACCCCTCCACTTT.

This chain connects TRBV2 to TRBJ2-3, with TRBD2 matching over 13 bases. V trimming: 7 bases; J trimming: 8 bases; junction bases outside the gene matches: 12. The CDR3 extends over 16 amino acids. Germline V gives CDR1 SNHLY, CDR2 FYNNEI. CDR3 in DNA: TGTGCCAGCACCCTTTCGGGACTAGCGGGGTCAGGTACGCAGTATTTT. Translation: CASTLSGLAGSGTQYF.

The chain couples TRBV7-9 to TRBJ2-1; D perhaps matches TRBD2 (6 bases). Germline CDR1 and CDR2: SEHNR and FQNEAQ (reference sequence). V was cut by 9 bases and J by 0 bases, with 9 bases left in between. The CDR3 sequence is 13 residues long. The CDR3 loop is CASVDYSYNEQFF. The CDR3 DNA reads TGTGCCAGTGTGGACTACTCCTACAATGAGCAGTTCTTC.

The chain carries TRBV7-9 and TRBJ1-4; D possibly corresponds to TRBD1 (6 bases). This CDR3 region has 15 residues. The V end lost 1 base, the J end lost 1 base, and 7 bases lay between the germline ends. Germline values: CDR1 SEHNR, CDR2 FQNEAQ (reference sequence). CDR3 residues: CASSLVGGTNEKLFF. The DNA for the CDR3 is TGTGCCAGCAGCTTAGTAGGGGGAACTAATGAAAAACTGTTTTTT.

This clone occurred a few times. This sequence joins TRBV12-3 or TRBV12-4 and TRBJ1-3; D is unresolved. The CDR3 spans 12 residues. The V end was cut by 8 bases, the J end by 4 bases, with 9 bases between. The CDR3 loop is CASSSRGNTIYF. The CDR3, as DNA: TGTGCCAGCTCGAGTCGCGGAAACACCATATATTTT.

About this clone: A far larger clone is just one base off, so this is likely a read error. The chain uses TRBV25-1 and TRBJ2-1; the D is unclear. CDR1 is MGHDK and CDR2 is SYGVNS in the germline V gene. Between the trimmed V and J ends, which lost 9 bases and 2 bases, there was a span of 5 bases. This CDR3 spans 11 amino acids. This chain's CDR3 is CASTTYNEQFF. The CDR3, as DNA: TGTGCCAGTACAACCTACAATGAGCAGTTCTTC.

This clone has only one observation. The rearrangement joins TRBV5-4 to TRBJ2-1, with a possible D match to TRBD2 (6 bases). Germline V CDR1 and CDR2: SGHNT, YYREEE (reference sequence). The ends were cut back, 5 bases at V and 9 bases at J, with 15 bases in the middle. This CDR3 comprises 13 residues. The CDR3 protein is CASSSERRGEQFF. The CDR3 region has the DNA TGTGCCAGCAGTTCTGAGCGGAGGGGTGAGCAGTTCTTC.

This chain links TRBV5-1 with TRBJ2-5; the match to TRBD1 covers 12 bases. CDR1 and CDR2 from the germline V gene are SGHRS and YFSETQ. V dropped 4 bases and J dropped 5; count of bases not matched to a gene: 9. This CDR3 comprises 16 residues. CDR3 sequence reads: CASSPAGQGAYETQYF. CDR3 nucleotides: TGCGCCAGCAGCCCGGCGGGACAGGGGGCTTATGAGACCCAGTACTTC.

The chain is built from TRBV5-4 and TRBJ2-3; TRBD2 matches at 8 bases. Trimming at V came to 1 base and at J to 2 bases, leaving 9 bases not matched to a gene. The germline gives CDR1 SGHNT, CDR2 YYREEE (reference sequence). The CDR3 sequence is 17 residues long. CDR3 DNA sequence: TGTGCCAGCAGCTTGTCCCTGGCTAGCGGGTCCACAGATACGCAGTATTTT. Amino acid sequence: CASSLSLASGSTDTQYF.

This chain uses TRBV27 with TRBJ1-2, with a weak D call TRBD1 (5 bases). The V gene lost 8 bases and the J gene lost 8 bases, with 15 bases spanning the gap. This CDR3 contains 12 residues. Germline V lookup: CDR1 MNHEY, CDR2 SMNVEV (reference sequence). CDR3 coding DNA: TGTGCCAGCGGAAGAGTGGGGCTAGGCTACACCTTC. Amino acids: CASGRVGLGYTF.

The V gene is TRBV24-1, the J gene TRBJ2-1; TRBD2 is a possible D gene (6 bases). The CDR3 has 14 amino acids. V was trimmed by 3 bases and J by 2 bases, leaving 7 bases between them. The germline V gene encodes CDR1 KGHDR and CDR2 SFDVKD. The CDR3 spells CATSDGGPYNEQFF. CDR3 nucleotide sequence: TGTGCCACCAGTGATGGAGGGCCCTACAATGAGCAGTTCTTC.

The chain carries TRBV24-1 and TRBJ2-1; TRBD1 agrees at 10 bases. The germline V gene has CDR1 KGHDR and CDR2 SFDVKD. V lost 2 bases to trimming and J lost 14 bases; unmatched junction nucleotides: 2. The CDR3 spans 12 residues. In nucleotides, the CDR3 is TGTGCCACCAGTGATTCGGACAGGGGGAAGTTCTTC. It specifies CATSDSDRGKFF.

This clone came up many times. The J gene is TRBJ2-7, the V gene TRBV6-1; D remains unclear. Germline V lookup: CDR1 MNHNS, CDR2 SASEGT. The CDR3 is 15 amino acids. Deletions cut 1 base from V and 0 bases from J, with 10 bases between. The CDR3 DNA follows: TGTGCCAGCAGTGAAGAGGTAGCAGCCTCCTACGAGCAGTACTTC. Its protein is CASSEEVAASYEQYF.

This clone was counted only a few times. V and J are TRBV29-1 and TRBJ2-1; 11 bases agree with TRBD2. The CDR3 extends over 15 amino acids. Germline-derived CDR1 and CDR2 are SQVTM and ANQGSEA. V gave up 5 bases and J gave up 5 bases; unmatched junction bases: 8. DNA of the CDR3: TGCAGCGTTATATTTAGCGGGAGGGCCAACAATGAGCAGTTCTTC. Translation: CSVIFSGRANNEQFF.

The V call is TRBV7-2, the J call TRBJ2-5; 7 bases are a match to TRBD2. This CDR3 spans 11 amino acids. Unmatched junction bases numbered 6, after V lost 4 bases and J lost 13 bases. Germline V lookup: CDR1 SGHTA, CDR2 FQGNSA. This CDR3 reads CASSSRLAPYF. The CDR3 DNA follows: TGTGCCAGCAGCTCCCGACTAGCCCCGTACTTC.

V and J are TRBV29-1 and TRBJ1-1, with D possibly TRBD1 on 5 matching bases. Germline assignment: CDR1 SQVTM and CDR2 ANQGSEA. This CDR3 region has 12 residues. The V end lost 6 bases, the J end lost 1 base, and 9 bases lay between the germline ends. The CDR3 DNA reads as TGCAGCGTCCATCAGGGGAACACTGAAGCTTTCTTT. It specifies CSVHQGNTEAFF.

V gene TRBV4-3 combines with J gene TRBJ2-7; 13 bases are shared with TRBD2. Per the germline V gene, CDR1 is LGHNA and CDR2 is YSLEER. There are 16 residues in the CDR3. V dropped 3 bases and J dropped 5; count of bases not matched to a gene: 7. The DNA of the CDR3 is TGCGCCAGCAGCCAGGAACTAGCGGGGGGGCCAGACGAGCAGTACTTC. Amino acids: CASSQELAGGPDEQYF.

The chain links TRBV18 to TRBJ1-1; 8 nucleotides line up with TRBD1. CDR3 size: 13 residues. In germline, CDR1 is KGHSH, CDR2 LQKENI. Unmatched junction bases numbered 5, after V lost 5 bases and J lost 6 bases. CDR3 sequence: CASSVQGDAEAFF. In nucleotides, the CDR3 is TGTGCCAGCTCAGTACAGGGGGACGCTGAAGCTTTCTTT.

The chain employs TRBV4-3 and TRBJ1-5; 7 nucleotides line up with TRBD1. This CDR3 is built from 16 residues. With 0 bases clipped from V and 4 bases from J, the junction kept 6 bases outside the gene matches. Germline V gives CDR1 LGHNA, CDR2 YSLEER. The CDR3 DNA reads TGCGCCAGCAGCCAAGACCCAGGGGGGCCTAATCAGCCCCAGCATTTT. This translates into CASSQDPGGPNQPQHF.

This clone was seen a few times. This chain uses TRBV5-5 with TRBJ2-1; possible D gene TRBD2, 6 bases. There are 15 residues in the CDR3. V gave up 4 bases and J gave up 0 bases, with 11 bases separating them. Germline CDR1 SGHKS, CDR2 YYEKEE (reference sequence). DNA for the CDR3: TGTGCCAGCAGCCTCGCGGGGAGCTCCTACAATGAGCAGTTCTTC. Protein: CASSLAGSSYNEQFF.

This sequence joins TRBV5-1 and TRBJ2-7; TRBD1 might be the D (6 bases). The length of the CDR3 is 14 residues. CDR1 and CDR2 (germline): SGHRS, YFSETQ. V shed 0 bases and J shed 3 bases, with 10 bases lying between them. The CDR3 nucleotides are TGCGCCAGCAGCTTGGCCCCGGACAGCTACGAGCAGTACTTC. The encoded protein is CASSLAPDSYEQYF.

V and J are TRBV20-1 and TRBJ1-5; D is unclear. The ends were cut back, 3 bases at V and 2 bases at J, with 14 bases in the middle. The CDR3 covers 15 residues. The germline CDR1 and CDR2 sequences are DFQATT and SNEGSKA (reference sequence). The CDR3 nucleotides read TGCAGTGCTAGTTTTCCGGGGAGGGGCAATCAGCCCCAGCATTTT. Its protein product is CSASFPGRGNQPQHF.

This clone was seen only a few times. The chain uses TRBV4-2 and TRBJ1-1; weak D call: TRBD1 (5 bases). Trimming pared 4 bases from V and 11 bases from J, leaving 20 bases between. The CDR3 is made up of 14 amino acids. The germline V gene encodes CDR1 LGHNA and CDR2 YNFKEQ. The CDR3 protein is CASSREGSAPRAFF. The CDR3 nucleotides are TGTGCCAGCAGCCGAGAGGGGAGTGCACCTCGGGCTTTCTTT.

This chain uses TRBV29-1 with TRBJ2-3, with 8 bases fitting TRBD1. The ends lost 7 bases at V and 1 base at J; junction bases unmatched: 7. This CDR3 has 14 amino acids. CDR1 and CDR2 from the germline V gene are SQVTM and ANQGSEA. This CDR3 is CSAGRTGRTDTQYF. CDR3 bases: TGCAGCGCGGGCCGGACAGGGCGCACAGATACGCAGTATTTT.

The rearrangement links TRBV5-6 to TRBJ1-1; no clear D gene. Germline values: CDR1 SGHDT, CDR2 YYEEEE. This CDR3 has 11 amino acids. The V end was cut by 3 bases, the J end by 7 bases, with 7 bases between. CDR3 amino acids: CASSSAIEAFF. The CDR3 coding sequence is TGTGCCAGCAGCTCCGCTATTGAAGCTTTCTTT.